The 2 T cell receptor beta chains below were found in one sample sequenced in a study of T cell repertoires in cytomegalovirus infection. TCRdb redid the calling of the reads with MiXCR, one entry per CDR3 protein. The top ten clones hold under 3.5% of a sample with approximately 700,000 distinct CDR3 sequences, roughly 35% of them seen once. What was sequenced was PBMCs. The receptors shown here come from a human donor in good health (CMV status not recorded). Some clones in this sample may be carry-over from other donors' samples.

The rearrangement joins TRBV12-3 or TRBV12-4 to TRBJ2-1; the match to TRBD1 covers 8 bases. There are 15 residues in the CDR3. The junction had 8 bases not matched to a gene; V was cut back by 3 bases and J by 7 bases. The CDR3 protein is CASSFRGHKGNEQFF. The CDR3, as DNA: TGTGCCAGCAGTTTCAGGGGGCATAAGGGAAATGAGCAGTTCTTC.

This clonotype was observed a handful of times. The chain links TRBV19 to TRBJ2-1, with D tentatively TRBD2 (6 bases). This CDR3 region has 18 residues. Between the trimmed V and J ends, which lost 3 bases and 0 bases, there was a span of 18 bases. CDR1 and CDR2 (germline): LNHDA, SQIVND (reference sequence). The CDR3 DNA reads TGTGCCAGTAGTATGGTTGGAGGGAGGTTGAGCTCCTACAATGAGCAGTTCTTC. It encodes CASSMVGGRLSSYNEQFF. The variable domain in full, with the rest retrieved from reference TRBV19 and TRBJ2-1, is DGGITQSPKYLFRKEGQNVTLSCEQNLNHDAMYWYRQDPGQGLRLIYYSQIVNDFQKGDIAEGYSVSREKKESFPLTVTSAQKNPTAFYLCASSMVGGRLSSYNEQFFGPGTRLTVL.